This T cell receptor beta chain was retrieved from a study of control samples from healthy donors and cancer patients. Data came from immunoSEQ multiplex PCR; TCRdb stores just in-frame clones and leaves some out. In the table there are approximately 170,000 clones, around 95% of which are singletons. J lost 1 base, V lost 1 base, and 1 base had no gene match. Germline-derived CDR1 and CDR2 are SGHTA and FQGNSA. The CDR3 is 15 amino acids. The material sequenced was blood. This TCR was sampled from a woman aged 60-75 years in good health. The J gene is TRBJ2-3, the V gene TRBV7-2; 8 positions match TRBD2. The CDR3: CASSLGAGGTDTQYF. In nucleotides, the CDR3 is TGTGCCAGCAGCTTAGGAGCGGGGGGCACAGATACGCAGTATTTT.